The clone carrying this T cell receptor beta chain turned up a few times. Its antigen is unidentified. This specimen comes from a study of T-cell memory formation after mild COVID-19. The wider study: The study found TCR clusters largely donor specific. Study-wide findings and caveats: CM and EM subsets held most contracting CD4+ clones; EMRA held CD8+ ones. Day 15 to 85 contracting clones showed balanced CD4/CD8; later expanders leaned CD4+. Cross-reactive memory appears to have joined, as suggested by some responding clones showing up in pre-infection memory.

TCRdb re-derived calls from the 5' RACE reads in MiXCR, one entry per CDR3 protein. The sample lists roughly 400,000 distinct CDR3 sequences; 18% were seen once. V lost 3 bases, J lost 5 bases, and 12 bases lay in between. The germline gives CDR1 ENHRY, CDR2 SYGVKD. The CDR3 is 14 amino acids. The sequence was obtained from a man younger than 35 who had mild COVID-19 (a few samples of this study predate the infection). Cell type and time point are not known. Sequenced sample: PBMCs or a T cell subset sorted from them (not recorded which). The chain recombines TRBV10-3 with TRBJ2-3, with a possible D match to TRBD1 (5 bases). CDR3 residues: CAISDPQGKDTQYF. CDR3 bases: TGTGCCATCAGTGACCCCCAGGGTAAAGATACGCAGTATTTT.